The 24 T cell receptor beta chains below were found in one sample sequenced in a study of CD8 T cells in ankylosing spondylitis. TCRdb used MiXCR to reprocess the 5' RACE reads, holding one entry per CDR3 protein. The sample holds more than 150,000 distinct CDR3 sequences, 15% to 20% seen once. Specimen: blood, either unsorted or a sorted T cell fraction (not recorded which). These receptors originate from a male donor under 35 with ankylosing spondylitis or in good health (not recorded which).

This clonotype appeared a single time. This rearrangement joins TRBV29-1 to TRBJ1-1; the D gene is possibly TRBD1 (6 bases). With 3 bases removed from V and 11 bases from J, the gap between germline ends came to 13 bases. Germline assignment: CDR1 SQVTM and CDR2 ANQGSEA. The CDR3 consists of 11 residues. The CDR3: CSVDEGGRAFF. The CDR3 coding sequence is TGCAGCGTTGATGAAGGGGGTCGGGCTTTCTTT. Full variable domain (rest looked up from reference TRBV29-1 and TRBJ1-1): SAVISQKPSRDICQRGTSLTIQCQVDSQVTMMFWYRQQPGQSLTLIATANQGSEATYESGFVIDKFPISRPNLTFSTLTVSNMSPEDSSIYLCSVDEGGRAFFGQGTRLTVV.

This clonotype was observed many times. The V call is TRBV11-3, the J call TRBJ1-5; D not resolved. Trimming took 5 bases from V and 3 from J, leaving 8 bases between them. Germline CDR1 reads SGHNT; CDR2 reads YENEEA. This CDR3 is built from 13 residues. The CDR3 DNA reads TGTGCCAGCAGCGATGGAATCAATCAGCCCCAGCATTTT. Amino acid sequence: CASSDGINQPQHF.

CDR3 sequence reads: CATSDPKAGGPTGELFF. The CDR3 DNA is TGTGCCACCAGTGACCCGAAAGCGGGAGGGCCCACCGGGGAGCTGTTTTTT. The chain joins TRBV24-1 to TRBJ2-2; 10 nucleotides match TRBD2. The CDR3 is 17 residues long. In germline, CDR1 is KGHDR, CDR2 SFDVKD. J lost 4 bases, V lost 4 bases, and 8 bases had no gene match.

The gene calls are TRBV29-1 and TRBJ1-1; no firm D call. The CDR3 consists of 13 residues. CDR1 is SQVTM, CDR2 ANQGSEA, per germline. Trimming pared 4 bases from V and 0 bases from J, leaving 9 bases between. The CDR3 spells CSVATTMNTEAFF. The CDR3 nucleotides read TGCAGCGTTGCGACAACTATGAACACTGAAGCTTTCTTT.

The sample holds many counts of this clonotype. The chain couples TRBV5-1 to TRBJ2-2; 7 bases fit TRBD1. Germline V gene sequence: CDR1 SGHRS, CDR2 YFSETQ. The V and J ends lost 4 bases and 5 bases, in that order; junction bases with no gene match: 8. The CDR3 covers 15 residues. The CDR3 DNA sequence: TGCGCCAGCAGCACGGACAGGTCCCTAACCGGGGAGCTGTTTTTT. This gives the protein CASSTDRSLTGELFF.

The rearrangement joins TRBV11-2 to TRBJ2-4; a weak D match, TRBD1 (6 bases). V was shortened by 4 bases and J by 6 bases, with 13 bases between the two germline ends. Germline CDR1 SGHAT, CDR2 FQNNGV. The CDR3 covers 14 residues. CDR3 sequence: CASSYQKQGNIQYF. The CDR3 coding sequence is TGTGCCAGCAGCTACCAGAAACAGGGAAACATTCAGTACTTC.

The CDR3: CASSPLSRGKYQETQYF. The CDR3 bases are TGTGCCAGCAGTCCACTATCCCGGGGAAAGTACCAAGAGACCCAGTACTTC. The chain has TRBV27 and TRBJ2-5; the D gene is possibly TRBD2 (5 bases). In germline, CDR1 is MNHEY, CDR2 SMNVEV (reference sequence). The CDR3 contains 17 residues. The V gene lost 5 bases and the J gene lost 0 bases, with 19 bases spanning the gap.

This clonotype occurred many times. V and J are TRBV12-3 or TRBV12-4 and TRBJ2-1; 10 nucleotides match TRBD1. The ends lost 5 bases at V and 8 bases at J; junction bases unmatched: 9. The CDR3 runs 15 residues. The CDR3 DNA follows: TGTGCCAGCAGTCCCCGGGACAGGGGTTACCATGAGCAGTTCTTC. It codes for CASSPRDRGYHEQFF.

The V and J genes are TRBV11-3 and TRBJ2-3; 12 bases align to TRBD1. CDR1 is SGHNT, CDR2 YENEEA, per germline. The V segment lost 6 bases and the J segment 5 bases; nucleotides outside the gene matches: 9. There are 16 residues in the CDR3. The CDR3, as DNA: TGTGCCAGCAGACCACCGGGACAGGGGGCTGGAGATACGCAGTATTTT. As protein: CASRPPGQGAGDTQYF.

This clonotype was recorded many times. The V call is TRBV5-1, the J call TRBJ1-5, with D unclear. CDR1 and CDR2 from the germline V gene are SGHRS and YFSETQ. Between the trimmed V and J ends, which lost 1 base and 0 bases, there was a span of 14 bases. The CDR3 has 17 amino acids. The CDR3 loop reads CASSLTGLRDSNQPQHF. The CDR3 DNA reads as TGCGCCAGCAGCTTGACCGGTCTGAGAGATAGCAATCAGCCCCAGCATTTT. The full variable domain, rest sourced from reference TRBV5-1 and TRBJ1-5, is KAGVTQTPRYLIKTRGQQVTLSCSPISGHRSVSWYQQTPGQGLQFLFEYFSETQRNKGNFPGRFSGRQFSNSRSEMNVSTLELGDSALYLCASSLTGLRDSNQPQHFGDGTRLSIL.

This clonotype was recorded at least ten times. V gene TRBV21-1 combines with J gene TRBJ2-2. TRBV21-1 is described as a pseudogene. The CDR3 has 15 residues. The CDR3 here is CASSNSLENTGELFF. The CDR3 nucleotides read TGTGCCAGCAGCAACTCTCTTGAGAACACCGGGGAGCTGTTTTTT.

This clonotype has ten or more counts. The chain links TRBV10-2 to TRBJ1-1; unclear D gene. CDR1 is WSHSY, CDR2 SAAADI, per germline. The V and J ends lost 7 bases and 4 bases respectively, with 13 bases between them. The CDR3 is 13 residues long. CDR3 region: CASTERGITEAFF. The CDR3 coding sequence is TGCGCCAGCACGGAACGGGGAATCACTGAAGCTTTCTTT.

The rearrangement uses TRBV20-1 and TRBJ1-5; D perhaps matches TRBD1 (6 bases). Deletions cut 6 bases from V and 2 bases from J, with 14 bases between. Germline values: CDR1 DFQATT, CDR2 SNEGSKA (reference sequence). This CDR3 is built from 14 residues. The CDR3 loop reads CSAVRGLRNQPQHF. CDR3 coding DNA: TGCAGTGCAGTCAGGGGTCTTCGCAATCAGCCCCAGCATTTT.

This clonotype has a count of ten or more. The chain couples TRBV6-6 to TRBJ1-5; D is perhaps TRBD1 (6 bases). CDR3 length: 17 amino acids. From germline, CDR1 is MNHNY and CDR2 SVGAGI (reference sequence). The V end lost 0 bases, the J end lost 3 bases, and 15 bases lay between the germline ends. Here the CDR3 reads CASSYSESGTTNQPQHF. DNA of the CDR3: TGTGCCAGCAGTTACTCTGAATCCGGGACAACCAATCAGCCCCAGCATTTT.

This clonotype occurred many times. The chain is built from TRBV13 and TRBJ2-3; 12 positions match TRBD2. The CDR3 sequence is 17 residues long. Trimming removed 5 bases from V and 3 bases from J; junction bases left unmatched: 9. Germline lookup yields CDR1 PRHDT and CDR2 FYEKMQ (reference sequence). CDR3 DNA: TGTGCCAGCAGCAAGAGACTAGCGGGAGTAGGGACAGATACGCAGTATTTT. Amino acid sequence: CASSKRLAGVGTDTQYF.

This clonotype was detected a few times. V usage is TRBV29-1 and J usage is TRBJ2-2; possibly TRBD1 or TRBD2 for D (5 bases each). The germline gives CDR1 SQVTM, CDR2 ANQGSEA. The CDR3 has 14 residues. Trimming pared 7 bases from V and 4 bases from J, leaving 16 bases between. The CDR3 here is CSAESGSGTGELFF. The CDR3 nucleotides are TGCAGCGCCGAGTCAGGGAGCGGCACCGGGGAGCTGTTTTTT.

This clonotype was counted ten times or more. This rearrangement joins TRBV6-2 or TRBV6-3 to TRBJ2-7, with 10 bases aligning to TRBD2. V was pared by 8 bases and J by 5 bases, with 6 bases of the junction left unmatched. This CDR3 region has 13 residues. Germline V gives CDR1 MNHEY, CDR2 SVGEGT. DNA of the CDR3: TGTGCCAGCGAGAGCGGGAGGGGCCACGAGCAGTACTTC. It codes for CASESGRGHEQYF.

This clonotype appeared many times. The rearrangement joins TRBV6-4 to TRBJ1-1, with D perhaps matching TRBD1 (6 bases). Between the trimmed V and J ends, which lost 2 bases and 1 base, there was a span of 14 bases. The CDR3 runs 16 residues. Germline V CDR1 and CDR2: MRHNA, SNTAGT. The CDR3 sequence is CASSDTGTPENTEAFF. The DNA of the CDR3 is TGTGCCAGCAGTGACACCGGGACACCCGAGAACACTGAAGCTTTCTTT.

This clonotype was detected ten times or more. The chain links TRBV14 to TRBJ2-2; 7 bases map to TRBD1. This CDR3 has 15 amino acids. J lost 4 bases, V lost 5 bases, and 7 bases had no gene match. The germline V gene encodes CDR1 SGHDN and CDR2 FVKESK. The CDR3 protein is CASSETGFATGELFF. CDR3 sequence (DNA): TGTGCCAGCAGCGAGACAGGGTTCGCCACCGGGGAGCTGTTTTTT.

There are many counts of this clonotype. This chain joins TRBV11-2 and TRBJ1-1; no firm D call. V gave up 2 bases and J gave up 0 bases, with 13 bases separating them. CDR1 and CDR2 (germline): SGHAT, FQNNGV. The CDR3 covers 16 residues. The CDR3 here is CASSLWTSSMNTEAFF. CDR3 coding DNA: TGTGCCAGCAGCTTATGGACCAGCAGCATGAACACTGAAGCTTTCTTT.

This clonotype was seen repeatedly, ten times or more. The CDR3: CASSDAQETQYF. The CDR3 DNA reads as TGTGCCAGCAGCGACGCTCAAGAGACCCAGTACTTC. The chain uses TRBV11-1 and TRBJ2-5, with D unresolved. There are 12 residues in the CDR3. Trimming left V 5 bases short and J 2 bases short, with 6 bases between. Germline V lookup: CDR1 SGHAT, CDR2 FQDESV (reference sequence).

This clonotype was recorded many times. The rearrangement links TRBV5-4 to TRBJ1-2; tentatively, D is TRBD1 (5 bases). V was clipped by 1 base and J by 4 bases, with 8 bases between them. The CDR3 totals 13 residues. In germline, CDR1 is SGHNT, CDR2 YYREEE (reference sequence). The CDR3 DNA reads as TGTGCCAGCAGCTTGCAGGGCGGCTATGGCTACACCTTC. Translation: CASSLQGGYGYTF.

The genes are TRBV6-5 and TRBJ2-3; no clear D. The CDR3 contains 16 residues. CDR1 and CDR2 from the germline V gene are MNHEY and SVGAGI. Trimming pared 5 bases from V and 1 base from J, leaving 16 bases between. CDR3 DNA: TGTGCCAGCAGTACCAGTTCTTTTTTGGGCACAGATACGCAGTATTTT. This encodes CASSTSSFLGTDTQYF.

This clonotype appeared many times. This chain's CDR3 is CSAPRLAGDITGELFF. The CDR3 DNA is TGCAGTGCCCCGAGACTAGCGGGGGACATCACCGGGGAGCTGTTTTTT. V usage is TRBV20-1 and J usage is TRBJ2-2, with 12 nucleotides matching TRBD2. V trimming: 6 bases; J trimming: 4 bases; junction bases outside the gene matches: 9. CDR3 size: 16 residues. The germline gives CDR1 DFQATT, CDR2 SNEGSKA (reference sequence).